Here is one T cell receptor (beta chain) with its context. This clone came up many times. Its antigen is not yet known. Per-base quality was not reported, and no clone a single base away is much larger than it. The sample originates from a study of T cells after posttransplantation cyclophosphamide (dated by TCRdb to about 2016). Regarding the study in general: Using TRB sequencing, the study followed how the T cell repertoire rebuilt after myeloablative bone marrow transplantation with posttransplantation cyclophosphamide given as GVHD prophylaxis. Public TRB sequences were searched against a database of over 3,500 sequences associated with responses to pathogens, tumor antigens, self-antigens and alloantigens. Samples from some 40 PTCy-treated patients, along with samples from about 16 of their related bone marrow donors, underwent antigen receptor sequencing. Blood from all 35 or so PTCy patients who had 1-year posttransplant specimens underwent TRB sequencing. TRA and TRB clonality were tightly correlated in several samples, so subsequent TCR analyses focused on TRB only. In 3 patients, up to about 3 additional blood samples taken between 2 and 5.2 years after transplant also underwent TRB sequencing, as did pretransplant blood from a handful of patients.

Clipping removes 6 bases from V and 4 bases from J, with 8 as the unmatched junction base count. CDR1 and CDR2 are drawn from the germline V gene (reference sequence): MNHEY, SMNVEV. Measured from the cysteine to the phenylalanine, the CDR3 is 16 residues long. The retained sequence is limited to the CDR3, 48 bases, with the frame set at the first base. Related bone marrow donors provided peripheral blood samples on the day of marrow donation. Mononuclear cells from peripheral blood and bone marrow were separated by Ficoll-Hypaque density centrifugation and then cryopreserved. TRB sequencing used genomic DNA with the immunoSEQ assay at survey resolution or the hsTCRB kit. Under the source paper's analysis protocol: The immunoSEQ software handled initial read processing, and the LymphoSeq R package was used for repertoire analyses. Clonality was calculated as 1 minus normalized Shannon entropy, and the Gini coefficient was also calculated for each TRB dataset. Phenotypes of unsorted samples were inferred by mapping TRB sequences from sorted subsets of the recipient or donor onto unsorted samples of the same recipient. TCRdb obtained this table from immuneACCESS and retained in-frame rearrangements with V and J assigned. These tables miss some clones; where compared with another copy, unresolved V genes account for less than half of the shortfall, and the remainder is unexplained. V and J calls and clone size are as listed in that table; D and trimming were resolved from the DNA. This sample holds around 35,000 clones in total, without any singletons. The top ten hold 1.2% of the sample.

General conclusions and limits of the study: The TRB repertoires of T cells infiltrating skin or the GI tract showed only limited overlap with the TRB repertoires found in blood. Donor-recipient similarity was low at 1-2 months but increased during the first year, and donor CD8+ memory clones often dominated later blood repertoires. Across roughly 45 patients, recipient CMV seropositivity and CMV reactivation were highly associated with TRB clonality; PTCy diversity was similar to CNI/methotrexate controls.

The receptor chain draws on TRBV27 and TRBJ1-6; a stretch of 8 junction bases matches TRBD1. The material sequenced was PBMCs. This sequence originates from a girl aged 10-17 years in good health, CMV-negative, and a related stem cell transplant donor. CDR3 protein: CASRQKGDRYNSPLHF. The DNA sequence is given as TGTGCCAGCAGGCAAAAGGGGGACAGGTATAATTCACCCCTCCACTTT.